This T cell receptor (beta chain) was sequenced in a study of blood T cell repertoires in COVID-19. Study-wide context: COVID-19 samples, acute and convalescent, were from the United States, Italy and Spain.

The CDR3 loop spans 15 amino acids. Deletions cut 6 bases from V and 10 bases from J, with 19 bases between. Germline values: CDR1 ENHRY, CDR2 SYGVKD. Categorization into cohorts depended on clinical history that participants reported. As processed by the authors: How many nucleated cells were present was estimated from reference gene primer amplification. Repertoires were generated with immunoSEQ multiplex PCR, while TCRdb's copy carries only in-frame clones and drops some. V, J and clone size derive from that table, while D and trimming were established from the DNA sequence. The sample shows over 200,000 clones, around 85% of them seen only once.

The material sequenced was PBMCs or T cells enriched from blood (not recorded which). V usage is TRBV10-3 and J usage is TRBJ1-6; D gene unclear. The clonotype originates from a woman between 50 and 59 years old in a cohort exposed to, infected with or recovered from COVID-19 (not recorded which). CDR3 sequence (DNA): TGTGCCATCAGCCCCGGGCCCGCCGGGAGCTCACCCCTCCACTTT. It yields the protein CAISPGPAGSSPLHF.